One sample yielded the 32 T cell receptor beta chains listed below, sequenced in a study of T cells in Graves' hyperthyroidism and ophthalmopathy. TCR beta CDR3 region amplification was performed from RNA transcripts. Initially, a first-round RT-PCR of the TCR CDR3 employed the HTBI primer set. TCRdb reprocessed the multiplex PCR reads with MiXCR, giving one entry per CDR3 protein. The table records 350,000 to 450,000 distinct CDR3 sequences, over 12% of them present only once. Sequences were obtained from blood. The receptors were gathered from a man in his fifties with Graves' ophthalmopathy.

This clonotype showed up many times. The J gene is TRBJ2-7, the V gene TRBV12-3 or TRBV12-4; tentatively, D is TRBD1 or TRBD2 (5 bases each). The CDR3 consists of 17 residues. Between the trimmed V and J ends, which lost 5 bases and 1 base, there was a span of 21 bases. CDR3 amino acids: CASSHLLEGRISYEQYF. CDR3 DNA: TGTGCCAGCAGTCATCTACTCGAGGGGAGAATATCCTACGAGCAGTACTTC.

This chain uses TRBV10-3 with TRBJ2-7; 10 nucleotides agree with TRBD2. The length of the CDR3 is 14 residues. The V and J ends lost 10 bases and 3 bases, in that order; junction bases with no gene match: 9. CDR1 ENHRY and CDR2 SYGVKD come from the germline V gene. The CDR3 DNA is TGTGCCAGCGGACTAGCGGCCACCGACTACGAGCAGTACTTC. This translates into CASGLAATDYEQYF.

Ten or more counts support this clonotype. V usage is TRBV5-6 and J usage is TRBJ2-3; 8 nucleotides align to TRBD2. The V and J ends lost 0 bases and 4 bases, in that order; junction bases with no gene match: 4. The V gene's germline CDR1 is SGHDT and CDR2 YYEEEE. The CDR3 is 15 amino acids. Here the CDR3 DNA reads TGTGCCAGCAGCTTGGGGACTAGCTATGCAGATACGCAGTATTTT. Translation: CASSLGTSYADTQYF.

This clonotype was detected only a few times. An end of the junction does not agree with germline; a read error may underlie this. V usage is TRBV5-1 and J usage is TRBJ2-1; 9 bases fit TRBD2. The germline CDR1 and CDR2 sequences are SGHRS and YFSETQ. This CDR3 has 17 residues. Here the CDR3 DNA reads TGCGCCAGCAGCTTGGGCCTTGACACTAGCGGGTTCAATGAGCAGTCCTTC. Translated: CASSLGLDTSGFNEQSF.

The chain employs TRBV20-1 and TRBJ1-4; D perhaps matches TRBD1 (6 bases). CDR3 size: 16 residues. Germline-derived CDR1 and CDR2 are DFQATT and SNEGSKA (reference sequence). Trimming took off 6 bases at V and 3 bases at J, with 20 bases between the two ends. Here the CDR3 reads CSAPMGGRGANEKLFF. The CDR3 DNA is TGCAGTGCCCCTATGGGGGGCAGGGGAGCTAATGAAAAACTGTTTTTT.

This clonotype was detected many times. The V call is TRBV7-2, the J call TRBJ2-5; D perhaps matches TRBD1 (5 bases). Germline V gene lookup returns CDR1 SGHTA and CDR2 FQGNSA. This CDR3 spans 16 amino acids. V was clipped by 5 bases and J by 2 bases, with 18 bases between them. CDR3 DNA sequence: TGTGCCAGCAGCCGTAAGCTGGGGCTAGTACAAGAGACCCAGTACTTC. It translates to CASSRKLGLVQETQYF.

This clonotype was found many times. CDR3 nucleotides: TGTGCCAGCAGCCATCCCCGCGAGCAGTACTTC. This encodes CASSHPREQYF. The chain joins TRBV12-3 or TRBV12-4 to TRBJ2-7; D is ambiguous. Trimming removed 6 bases from V and 6 bases from J, with 9 bases in between. The CDR3 sequence is 11 residues long.

This chain connects TRBV29-1 to TRBJ2-7; TRBD1 matches 9 bases. The germline CDR1 and CDR2 sequences are SQVTM and ANQGSEA. The V and J ends lost 6 bases and 4 bases, in that order; junction bases with no gene match: 4. The CDR3 runs to 12 residues. DNA of the CDR3: TGCAGCGTCGGACAGGGGCTTTACGAGCAGTACTTC. Translation gives CSVGQGLYEQYF.

This chain joins TRBV14 and TRBJ2-5; no clear D gene. The CDR3 spans 10 residues. The germline CDR1 and CDR2 sequences are SGHDN and FVKESK. The V end was cut by 5 bases, the J end by 6 bases, with 4 bases between. The DNA for the CDR3 is TGTGCCAGCAGCGGGCAGACCCAGTACTTC. This gives the protein CASSGQTQYF.

This clonotype was recorded a few times. The chain is built from TRBV6-4 and TRBJ1-5; no reliable D call. The germline V gene encodes CDR1 MRHNA and CDR2 SNTAGT. V was pared by 3 bases and J by 3 bases, with 6 bases between. The CDR3 length is 13 residues. CDR3 residues: CASSEDDNQPQHF. CDR3 nucleotide sequence: TGTGCCAGCAGTGAAGATGACAATCAGCCCCAGCATTTT.

There are many counts of this clonotype. The V call is TRBV6-1, the J call TRBJ1-1; the D is unclear. The CDR3 extends over 14 amino acids. In germline, CDR1 is MNHNS, CDR2 SASEGT. V lost 5 bases, J lost 1 base, and 11 bases lay in between. CDR3: CASSYGRENTEAFF. In nucleotides, the CDR3 is TGTGCCAGCAGTTATGGACGGGAGAACACTGAAGCTTTCTTT.

This clonotype turned up a few times. The chain combines TRBV19 with TRBJ2-5, with 7 bases matching TRBD2. The CDR3 has 13 amino acids. Trimming cost V 11 bases and J 1 base; bases outside gene matches: 7. CDR1 LNHDA and CDR2 SQIVND come from the germline V gene (reference sequence). DNA of the CDR3: TGTGCCGGTTCTCCTAGCGGCCAAGAGACCCAGTACTTC. Translating it yields CAGSPSGQETQYF.

The table lists this clonotype with a few counts. This rearrangement joins TRBV5-5 to TRBJ2-5; 8 bases fit TRBD2. V was pared by 4 bases and J by 4 bases, with 3 bases of the junction left unmatched. Germline V gene lookup returns CDR1 SGHKS and CDR2 YYEKEE (reference sequence). The CDR3 contains 13 residues. CDR3 coding DNA: TGTGCCAGCAGCCGAGCGGGAGTAGAGACCCAGTACTTC. This encodes CASSRAGVETQYF.

This clonotype came up many times. This chain uses TRBV11-2 with TRBJ2-7; TRBD1 or TRBD2 may be the D gene (6 bases each). The V end was cut by 5 bases, the J end by 2 bases, with 19 bases between. CDR1 SGHAT and CDR2 FQNNGV come from the germline V gene. The CDR3 has 16 residues. The CDR3: CASSMLTRGVTYEQYF. CDR3 nucleotides: TGTGCCAGCAGCATGCTTACTAGGGGGGTTACCTACGAGCAGTACTTC.

This chain links TRBV29-1 with TRBJ2-1; D ambiguous. Germline CDR1 and CDR2: SQVTM and ANQGSEA. Trimming pared 2 bases from V and 8 bases from J, leaving 13 bases between. The CDR3 is 13 amino acids. CDR3 DNA sequence: TGCAGCGTTGAAAATTGGAATTCGGATGAGCAGTTCTTC. Translated, it gives CSVENWNSDEQFF.

There are many counts of this clonotype. V is TRBV5-1 and J is TRBJ2-7, with 7 bases fitting TRBD2. The germline V gene has CDR1 SGHRS and CDR2 YFSETQ. The CDR3 is made up of 14 amino acids. J gave up 4 bases and V 6 bases, and 10 bases lay outside the gene matches. CDR3 amino acids: CASTPRTGGYEQYF. CDR3 bases: TGCGCCAGCACCCCCCGAACGGGAGGATACGAGCAGTACTTC. Full variable domain (rest looked up from reference TRBV5-1 and TRBJ2-7): KAGVTQTPRYLIKTRGQQVTLSCSPISGHRSVSWYQQTPGQGLQFLFEYFSETQRNKGNFPGRFSGRQFSNSRSEMNVSTLELGDSALYLCASTPRTGGYEQYFGPGTRLTVT.

On this clonotype: Compared with germline, one end of the junction differs, possibly owing to a read error. The chain has TRBV19 and TRBJ2-6; no reliable D call. The germline V gene encodes CDR1 LNHDA and CDR2 SQIVND (reference sequence). CDR3 length: 15 residues. The CDR3 sequence: CSSSIPGPGANVLTF. The CDR3 DNA follows: TGTTCCAGTAGTATCCCAGGCCCTGGGGCCAACGTCCTGACTTTC.

The V call is TRBV6-1, the J call TRBJ2-4, with D tentatively TRBD2 (5 bases). CDR3 length: 13 amino acids. V lost 7 bases, J lost 6 bases, and 13 bases lay in between. CDR1 and CDR2 from the germline V gene are MNHNS and SASEGT. In DNA, the CDR3 is TGTGCCAGCACCCGGCAAGGAGGAAACATTCAGTACTTC. Translated, it gives CASTRQGGNIQYF.

This clonotype was counted a few times. The chain links TRBV20-1 to TRBJ2-4, with TRBD1 identical over 7 bases. Germline trimming cut 6 bases from V and 1 base from J; bases unmatched to any gene: 9. The CDR3 totals 15 residues. Germline V gene data show CDR1 as DFQATT and CDR2 as SNEGSKA (reference sequence). The DNA for the CDR3 is TGCAGTGCCAAAACAGGGGCCGGGGCCAAAAACATTCAGTACTTC. Translated: CSAKTGAGAKNIQYF.

The chain is built from TRBV7-9 and TRBJ1-1; D gene ambiguous. The CDR3 consists of 13 residues. In germline, CDR1 is SEHNR, CDR2 FQNEAQ (reference sequence). Deletions cut 3 bases from V and 8 bases from J, with 13 bases between. CDR3 sequence (DNA): TGTGCCAGCAGCTTCGTTACCTTGACCGAAGCTTTCTTT. Its protein is CASSFVTLTEAFF. Full variable domain (rest looked up from reference TRBV7-9 and TRBJ1-1): DTGVSQNPRHKITKRGQNVTFRCDPISEHNRLYWYRQTLGQGPEFLTYFQNEAQLEKSRLLSDRFSAERPKGSFSTLEIQRTEQGDSAMYLCASSFVTLTEAFFGQGTRLTVV.

A note on this clonotype: A much larger clone differs from this one at a single base, so this may be a read error. V gene TRBV27 combines with J gene TRBJ2-1, with 14 bases identical to TRBD2. The CDR3 runs to 18 residues. Looked up from germline, CDR1 is MNHEY and CDR2 is SMNVEV (reference sequence). V was pared by 2 bases and J by 9 bases, with 12 bases of the junction left unmatched. The CDR3 loop is CASSLISGLAGDSSEQFF. The CDR3, as DNA: TGTGCCAGCAGTTTAATATCGGGACTAGCGGGAGATTCGAGTGAGCAGTTCTTC.

This clonotype was detected ten times or more. The genes are TRBV18 and TRBJ1-1; D unclear. Germline lookup yields CDR1 KGHSH and CDR2 LQKENI. Trimming removed 2 bases at V and 6 bases at J, with 13 bases between. The CDR3 extends over 14 amino acids. In nucleotides, the CDR3 is TGTGCCAGCTCACCAGGACCCAAAGGTCCTGAAGCTTTCTTT. Translation gives CASSPGPKGPEAFF.

This clonotype showed up many times. The rearrangement joins TRBV10-3 to TRBJ1-5; 11 bases map to TRBD1. V was pared by 6 bases and J by 4 bases, with 5 bases of the junction left unmatched. Germline V CDR1 and CDR2: ENHRY, SYGVKD. This CDR3 is 15 amino acids long. The CDR3 spells CAIRGDRGENQPQHF. The CDR3 DNA is TGTGCCATCAGGGGGGACAGGGGGGAAAATCAGCCCCAGCATTTT.

This clonotype was counted between two and nine times. This chain uses TRBV5-1 with TRBJ1-4, with D hard to call. The V and J ends lost 0 bases and 5 bases respectively, with 8 bases between them. The CDR3 is 14 amino acids. Per germline, CDR1 SGHRS and CDR2 YFSETQ. The CDR3 here is CASSLERLNEKLFF. CDR3 DNA: TGCGCCAGCAGCTTGGAACGGTTGAATGAAAAACTGTTTTTT.

This clonotype was seen many times. The genes are TRBV11-2 and TRBJ1-6; D possibly corresponds to TRBD1 (6 bases). This CDR3 contains 17 residues. The V and J ends lost 1 base and 4 bases respectively, with 14 bases between them. Germline CDR1 is SGHAT and CDR2 is FQNNGV. The CDR3 nucleotides are TGTGCCAGCAGCTTAGGATCGGCAGGGGCATATAATTCACCCCTCCACTTT. Residues: CASSLGSAGAYNSPLHF. Looking up the rest from reference TRBV11-2 and TRBJ1-6 gives the full variable domain: EAGVAQSPRYKIIEKRQSVAFWCNPISGHATLYWYQQILGQGPKLLIQFQNNGVVDDSQLPKDRFSAERLKGVDSTLKIQPAKLEDSAVYLCASSLGSAGAYNSPLHFGNGTRLTVT.

The chain is built from TRBV29-1 and TRBJ2-1; D might be TRBD1 (6 bases). V was shortened by 4 bases and J by 0 bases, with 13 bases between the two germline ends. Germline CDR1 SQVTM, CDR2 ANQGSEA. This CDR3 has 15 residues. CDR3 in amino acids: CSVVRGLPSYNEQFF. CDR3 nucleotide sequence: TGCAGCGTTGTCAGGGGCCTTCCCTCCTACAATGAGCAGTTCTTC.

This rearrangement joins TRBV11-2 to TRBJ1-6, with D perhaps matching TRBD1 (5 bases). The CDR3 sequence is 16 residues long. Trimming shortened V by 8 bases and J by 10 bases, and 24 bases separated the two germline ends. CDR1 is SGHAT, CDR2 FQNNGV, per germline. The CDR3 here is CASESNNQGRRSPLHF. Here the CDR3 DNA reads TGTGCCAGCGAAAGTAATAATCAGGGCAGGAGGTCACCCCTCCACTTT.

This clonotype occurred many times. The chain combines TRBV11-2 with TRBJ2-3; D gene uncertain. CDR3 length: 14 amino acids. V gave up 5 bases and J gave up 2 bases, with 11 bases separating them. CDR1 SGHAT and CDR2 FQNNGV come from the germline V gene. CDR3 residues: CASSLRVVTDTQYF. The CDR3 DNA reads as TGTGCCAGCAGCCTTAGGGTAGTCACAGATACGCAGTATTTT.

This clonotype was counted at least ten times. This rearrangement joins TRBV11-2 to TRBJ2-4; no definite D call. Germline V lookup: CDR1 SGHAT, CDR2 FQNNGV. The CDR3 loop spans 13 amino acids. V lost 3 bases and J 8 bases, leaving 11 bases between the germline ends. CDR3 DNA: TGTGCCAGCAGCTTCACACCTAAGGACATTCAGTACTTC. It translates to CASSFTPKDIQYF.

Many counts were recorded for this clonotype. This chain uses TRBV27 with TRBJ2-5; 7 bases match TRBD2. Germline trimming cut 5 bases from V and 5 bases from J; bases unmatched to any gene: 11. Looked up from germline, CDR1 is MNHEY and CDR2 is SMNVEV (reference sequence). CDR3 length: 15 residues. The CDR3 nucleotides are TGTGCCAGCAGTCCCACAGGACTAGTGGGTGAGACCCAGTACTTC. Protein product: CASSPTGLVGETQYF.

With regard to this clonotype: At one of its ends the junction is not consistent with the germline gene, which may arise from a read error. J is TRBJ2-2 and V is TRBV3-1; no clear D gene. CDR3 size: 15 residues. Germline-derived CDR1 and CDR2 are LGHDT and YNNKEL (reference sequence). The CDR3 bases are TGTGCCAGCGGCCAACCCAGGCAGACCACCGGGGAGCTGTTTTTT. It translates to CASGQPRQTTGELFF.

This clonotype was recorded many times. DNA for the CDR3: TGTGCCAGCAGCCAAGATGACTCACCGAGGGCAGGGGACGACCAAGAGACCCAGTACTTC. Its protein is CASSQDDSPRAGDDQETQYF. The genes are TRBV4-2 and TRBJ2-5; tentatively, D is TRBD1 (6 bases). Germline V lookup: CDR1 LGHNA, CDR2 YNFKEQ. This CDR3 has 20 amino acids. V gave up 0 bases and J gave up 0 bases, with 23 bases separating them.